What follows is one T cell receptor beta chain and its context. This clone was picked up many times. The antigen this receptor binds is unknown. No much larger clone exists at a distance of one base, and base qualities are not known. This entry is derived from a study of metastatic and nonmetastatic thyroid tumors (TCRdb year 2020). About the full investigation: For patients with malignant and with benign thyroid disease, the researchers compared repertoires between peripheral blood samples and tumor or nodule tissue samples. Study-level results and caveats: In both blood and tumor samples, TCR beta diversity was reported to be significantly higher in malignant tumors than in benign nodules.

V is pared back by 2 bases and J by 8 bases, with 12 bases lying between the germline termini. The germline V gene specifies MNHEY as CDR1 and SVGAGI as CDR2. The CDR3, from cysteine to phenylalanine, totals 13 residues. The retained sequence is limited to the CDR3, 39 bases, with the frame set at the first base. No patient had received any treatment before thyroid surgery. Patient clinical samples collected from the early 2010s to the late 2010s were retrospectively analysed using T-cell receptor beta sequencing. The library was built by means of PCR. TCRdb names Illumina HiSeq 4000 as the instrument used. High-throughput sequencing was used to profile the TCR beta-chain CDR3 region of every patient. The authors' analysis ran thus. CDR3 differences across clinicopathological groups were used to build a classifier for discriminating distant-metastatic papillary thyroid cancer patients. The Shannon index was used to assess repertoire diversity, and the Morisita-Horn index was used to assess tumor-blood repertoire similarity. Using fastp trimming at Q25 and MiXCR clonotype assembly, TCRdb reanalyzed the public sequencing data and kept in-frame beta chains. TCRdb, not the authors, supplied the V and J calls. For this sample the table gives roughly 58,000 clones, of which 4% to 4.5% were detected only once. The top ten clones comprise approximately 20% of the sample.

The sample consisted of blood. This receptor was obtained from a female donor with papillary thyroid cancer or a benign thyroid nodule (not recorded which). Some clones in this sample may be carry-over from other donors' samples. This receptor chain uses TRBV6-5 and TRBJ1-2, with no D gene named confidently. In nucleotide form, the sequence is TGTGCCAGCAGTTACGATGGTGAGAACGGCTACACCTTC. Translated, it gives CASSYDGENGYTF.